This T cell receptor (beta chain) emerged from a study of blood T cells in healthy people across ages. This clonotype showed up just a few times. The CDR3 length is 13 residues. Germline V CDR1 and CDR2: MNHEY, SMNVEV (reference sequence). Trimming cost V 5 bases and J 6 bases; bases outside gene matches: 3. It was with a sample-barcoded 5' primer and a J-beta primer mix that a second PCR of roughly 7 to 12 cycles was run. A template-switch adaptor containing 12 random nucleotides labeled each cDNA molecule. A single record per CDR3 protein comes from TCRdb applying MiXCR to the 5' RACE reads. The repertoire holds hundreds of thousands of distinct CDR3 sequences, with under 30% as singletons.

The chain has TRBV27 and TRBJ2-2; 7 nucleotides agree with TRBD1. The specimen was blood. This TCR derives from an elderly woman in good health. CDR3 sequence: CASSHGQAGELFF. The CDR3 DNA reads TGTGCCAGCAGTCACGGACAGGCCGGGGAGCTGTTTTTT.